The sequence of this T cell receptor (beta chain) was determined in a study of cytomegalovirus exposure and HLA in healthy donors. Study-wide points: In a later analysis, DRB1 alleles had the most associated TCRs; HLA-C alleles the fewest.

Both 60 Vbeta primers and 13 Jbeta primers went into the PCR. The protocol was immunoSEQ multiplex PCR, while the TCRdb copy is restricted to in-frame clones and leaves out a portion. With some 84,000 clones in the sample, the ten largest clones hold more than 0.45%. V was cut by 1 base and J by 7 bases, with 3 bases left in between. The length of the CDR3 is 12 residues. Germline loops: CDR1 SGHKS, CDR2 YYEKEE (reference sequence). Of note for this clone: Antigen specificity is unknown.

What was sequenced was PBMCs. The rearrangement uses TRBV5-5 and TRBJ1-6; D is undetermined. This TCR derives from a man aged 45 to 65 in good health and CMV-seronegative. CDR3 nucleotide sequence: TGTGCCAGCAGCTTGACAAATTCACCCCTCCACTTT. As protein: CASSLTNSPLHF. The whole variable domain, filled in from reference TRBV5-5 and TRBJ1-6, reads DAGVTQSPTHLIKTRGQQVTLRCSPISGHKSVSWYQQVLGQGPQFIFQYYEKEERGRGNFPDRFSARQFPNYSSELNVNALLLGDSALYLCASSLTNSPLHFGNGTRLTVT.